The rows below give T cell receptor beta chains drawn from one sample of a study of T cell changes during pregnancy in multiple sclerosis. Some clones are missing from TCRdb's copy, which holds only in-frame ones; the method was immunoSEQ multiplex PCR. The sample has about 57,000 clones; roughly nine tenths are singletons. The input for sequencing was CD4+ T cells from peripheral blood mononuclear cells, taken in the second trimester of pregnancy. The receptors shown here come from a female donor with multiple sclerosis, enrolled in a pregnancy study. Both conserved end residues are part of each CDR3. A D gene is named only where the DNA matches it firmly. Size is omitted from some rows. Given values are once, few, many or a class for expanded clones.

size: NA; D: NA; V: TRBV9; J: TRBJ2-1; DNA: TGTGCCAGCAGCCCACAGACAGGAGGAGAGCAGTTCTTC; CDR3: CASSPQTGGEQFF
size: NA; D: NA; V: TRBV9; J: TRBJ2-5; DNA: TGTGCCAGCAGCGTAGAGGCGGGGGCATACCAAGAGACCCAGTACTTC; CDR3: CASSVEAGAYQETQYF
size: NA; D: TRBD1; V: TRBV10-1; J: TRBJ1-1; DNA: TGCGCCAGCAGTCCGCGGACAGGGAAGGGCACTGAAGCTTTCTTT; CDR3: CASSPRTGKGTEAFF
size: NA; D: TRBD1; V: TRBV4-1; J: TRBJ1-2; DNA: TGCGCCAGCAGCCAAGGACAGGGCTATGGCTACACCTTC; CDR3: CASSQGQGYGYTF
size: NA; D: TRBD1; V: TRBV5-4; J: TRBJ1-2; DNA: TGTGCCAGCAGCTCCGGACAGGACTATGGCTACACCTTC; CDR3: CASSSGQDYGYTF
size: NA; D: NA; V: TRBV12-5; J: TRBJ2-2; DNA: TGTGCTAGTGGAGGCGGGGTAACCGGGGAGCTGTTTTTT; CDR3: CASGGGVTGELFF
size: NA; D: NA; V: TRBV14; J: TRBJ2-7; DNA: TGTGCCAGCAGCCAAGAGCGGGCTTGGGGCTACGAGCAGTACTTC; CDR3: CASSQERAWGYEQYF
size: NA; D: TRBD1; V: TRBV5-1; J: TRBJ2-7; DNA: TGCGCCAGCAGCTCACCGGACAGGTCCTACGAGCAGTACTTC; CDR3: CASSSPDRSYEQYF
size: NA; D: TRBD1; V: TRBV9; J: TRBJ2-5; DNA: TGTGCCAGCAGCGGACAGGGGTTCCAAGAGACCCAGTACTTC; CDR3: CASSGQGFQETQYF
size: NA; D: NA; V: TRBV27; J: TRBJ1-2; DNA: TGTGCCAGCAGTGCGGACGGACTAGGGGGCTACACCTTC; CDR3: CASSADGLGGYTF
size: NA; D: NA; V: TRBV4-1; J: TRBJ2-3; DNA: TGCGCCAGCAGCCAAGATCTTGTTCGGGGGGATACGCAGTATTTT; CDR3: CASSQDLVRGDTQYF
size: NA; D: NA; V: TRBV2; J: TRBJ1-2; DNA: TGTGCCAGCAGGGAGAGAGCGGGTCTCTATGGCTACACCTTC; CDR3: CASRERAGLYGYTF
size: NA; D: NA; V: TRBV5-1; J: TRBJ2-3; DNA: TGCGCCAGCAGCAACAGCGGAACTAGCACAGATACGCAGTATTTT; CDR3: CASSNSGTSTDTQYF
size: NA; D: NA; V: TRBV30; J: TRBJ1-1; DNA: TGTGCCTGGATGGGCAGATCCTTCGGTGAAGCTTTCTTT; CDR3: CAWMGRSFGEAFF
size: NA; D: NA; V: TRBV6-5; J: TRBJ1-6; DNA: TGTGCCAGCACCCGGGACATTAATTCACCCCTCCACTTT; CDR3: CASTRDINSPLHF
size: once; D: TRBD1; V: TRBV4-1; J: TRBJ2-1; DNA: TGCGCCAGCAGATCGGACAGGGGATCCTACAATGAGCAGTTCTTC; CDR3: CASRSDRGSYNEQFF
size: once; D: NA; V: TRBV4-1; J: TRBJ1-6; DNA: TGCGCCAGCAGCCAAGGGGGAGGCGTAGGCAATTCACCCCTCCACTTT; CDR3: CASSQGGGVGNSPLHF
size: NA; D: NA; V: TRBV19; J: TRBJ1-1; DNA: TGTGCCAGTAGTTCCACGACAGGCACTGAAGCTTTCTTT; CDR3: CASSSTTGTEAFF
size: once; D: NA; V: TRBV4-1; J: TRBJ1-2; DNA: TGCGCCAGCAGCCAAGAGGGCAAGATCGGCTACACCTTC; CDR3: CASSQEGKIGYTF
size: NA; D: TRBD1; V: TRBV6-1; J: TRBJ2-1; DNA: TGTGCCAGCAGTCGGACAGGGGACAATGAGCAGTTCTTC; CDR3: CASSRTGDNEQFF
size: NA; D: NA; V: TRBV7-2; J: TRBJ1-1; DNA: TGTGCCAGCAGCTTAGTACAGGTCTCTGAAGCTTTCTTT; CDR3: CASSLVQVSEAFF
size: many; D: NA; V: TRBV18; J: TRBJ1-2; DNA: TGTGCCAGCTCACCAGGAGGAGAGGGAGCCTTCTATGGCTACACCTTC; CDR3: CASSPGGEGAFYGYTF
size: once; D: NA; V: TRBV5-6; J: TRBJ2-5; DNA: TGTGCCAGCAGCTTGGGTAACAGGGACCAAGAGACCCAGTACTTC; CDR3: CASSLGNRDQETQYF
size: NA; D: NA; V: TRBV30; J: TRBJ1-5; DNA: TGTGCCTGGAGTGCCAGGGATAATCAGCCCCAGCATTTT; CDR3: CAWSARDNQPQHF
size: NA; D: TRBD1; V: TRBV19; J: TRBJ1-4; DNA: TGTGCCAGTAGCCTTAAGTCCGGGACAGGGCATGAAAAACTGTTTTTT; CDR3: CASSLKSGTGHEKLFF
size: NA; D: TRBD2; V: TRBV6-5; J: TRBJ2-2; DNA: TGTGCCAGCAGTTTCGGGCTAGCGGCGAACACCGGGGAGCTGTTTTTT; CDR3: CASSFGLAANTGELFF
size: NA; D: TRBD2; V: TRBV6-5; J: TRBJ2-7; DNA: TGTGCCAGCAGTTTTAGCGGGGGGTCCTACGAGCAGTACTTC; CDR3: CASSFSGGSYEQYF
size: NA; D: NA; V: TRBV27; J: TRBJ1-3; DNA: TGTGCCAGCAGTTTAAGGCAGGGGAAAGGAAACACCATATATTTT; CDR3: CASSLRQGKGNTIYF
size: NA; D: TRBD1; V: TRBV7-9; J: TRBJ2-5; DNA: TGTGCCAGCAGCTTAGCGGGGCCAGGGGGAGAGACCCAGTACTTC; CDR3: CASSLAGPGGETQYF
size: NA; D: NA; V: TRBV5-1; J: TRBJ1-5; DNA: TGCGCCAGCAGCCGAGACAGTGGGTCCGCGTCCCAGCATTTT; CDR3: CASSRDSGSASQHF
size: NA; D: TRBD2; V: TRBV28; J: TRBJ2-5; DNA: TGTGCCAGCAGTTTATGGGGGACTAGCGGGAGTGAGACCCAGTACTTC; CDR3: CASSLWGTSGSETQYF
size: NA; D: NA; V: TRBV10-3; J: TRBJ1-2; DNA: TGTGCCATCAGTGATTCCGGGATCCGCTACACCTTC; CDR3: CAISDSGIRYTF
size: NA; D: NA; V: TRBV19; J: TRBJ1-1; DNA: TGTGCCAGTAAGACAGGCGGGACTGAAGCTTTCTTT; CDR3: CASKTGGTEAFF